This T cell receptor beta chain was documented in a study of blood T cell repertoires in COVID-19. Study information: COVID-19 samples, acute and convalescent, were from the United States, Italy and Spain. PBMCs, B-cell-depleted T cells, or T cells provided the cDNA or gDNA that made up the material.

Original processing methods: Estimated nucleated cell counts came from reference gene primer amplification. Only in-frame clones appear in the TCRdb table, and some are missing; sequencing was by immunoSEQ multiplex PCR. The D gene and trimming were derived from the DNA, and the V and J assignments and clone size from that table. This table has over 35,000 clones, around 90% appearing once. The V and J ends lost 0 bases and 5 bases respectively, with 14 bases between them. The germline V gene has CDR1 SGHRS and CDR2 YFSETQ. The CDR3 totals 15 residues. What was sequenced was peripheral blood. The receptor's source is a man in his fifties or sixties with acute or convalescent COVID-19. V and J are TRBV5-1 and TRBJ2-5, with D maybe TRBD1 (6 bases). In DNA, the CDR3 is TGCGCCAGCAGCTTGGACACAGGGTTTGGTGAGACCCAGTACTTC. Residues: CASSLDTGFGETQYF. The full variable domain, completed using reference TRBV5-1 and TRBJ2-5, is KAGVTQTPRYLIKTRGQQVTLSCSPISGHRSVSWYQQTPGQGLQFLFEYFSETQRNKGNFPGRFSGRQFSNSRSEMNVSTLELGDSALYLCASSLDTGFGETQYFGPGTRLLVL.